This TCR beta chain emerged from a study of blood T cell repertoires in COVID-19. This clone was counted a single time. Sequencing used immunoSEQ multiplex PCR; TCRdb keeps in-frame clones, though not all of them. The sample contains some 200,000 clones, roughly 94% of which appear only once. The sequenced sample was peripheral blood. This receptor was identified in a man aged 25-40 years with COVID-19, enrolled during active disease.

The CDR3 spells CASSPWTGGEEQYF. In DNA form, the CDR3 reads TGTGCCAGCAGCCCCTGGACAGGGGGCGAAGAGCAGTACTTC. The chain links TRBV3-1 (or the pseudogene TRBV3-2) to TRBJ2-7; TRBD1 matches at 11 bases. Losses at the gene ends were 4 bases for V and 7 bases for J; bases not matched to a gene: 6. CDR1 LGHDT and CDR2 YNNKEL come from the germline V gene (reference sequence). The length of the CDR3 is 14 residues.